The T cell receptor beta chain described here comes from a study of cytotoxic CD8 clonotypes in ibrutinib-treated CLL (dated by TCRdb to the early 2020s). Context from the whole study: The cohort included roughly 15 treatment-naive and some 10 relapsed/refractory patients; 17 were IGHV unmutated. Responses were partial in 25 or so patients and complete in 2; after median 68 months follow-up, about 14 stayed in remission and 12 progressed. The response samples were drawn at a median of approximately 11 months into treatment, with a range of roughly 6 to 36 months. An average of 255,043 productive templates and 94,082 productive rearrangements was obtained per sample. Longitudinal samples were available for 26 of the 86 trial participants. Cryopreserved peripheral blood mononuclear cells were obtained before treatment, at response, and at either sustained remission or disease progression. All remission and progressive disease samples were collected while patients were still receiving ibrutinib.

General study outcomes and caveats: Public clonotypes were rare and either contracted or stayed stable during treatment, and the rise in clonality at ibrutinib response reflected the expansion of private clonotypes. Sustained-remission and progressing patients did not have matched sampling times, and lymph node repertoires were not examined. Clonality increased at ibrutinib response, stayed stable in sustained remission, and fell back toward baseline at progression. At baseline, clonality was higher than in age-matched healthy donors and showed a strong correlation with circulating CD8+ T-cell counts.

The sample's time point label is to be understood as: approximately 11 months on ibrutinib. For TCR beta library preparation, around 2.1 micrograms of genomic DNA were extracted from the cryopreserved PBMCs. Longitudinal blood samples from CLL patients on ibrutinib monotherapy were analyzed using high-throughput TCR beta sequencing. The patients were enrolled in a single-center, open-label phase 2 trial of ibrutinib monotherapy. After removal of 4 bases from V and 2 bases from J, the junction retains 6 bases not matched to a gene. The CDR3 runs 15 residues from the cysteine to the phenylalanine. This entry keeps only the CDR3 DNA: 45 bases, framed from base 1. CDR1 SEHNR and CDR2 FQNEAQ are derived from the germline V gene (reference sequence). On a MiSeq, deep resolution sequencing aimed for a depth between 1 in 1 million and 1 in 200,000 T cells, with each clonotype covered approximately 10x on average. TCR beta libraries were generated with the immunoSEQ hsTCRB Kit. Turning to the authors' computational methods: ImmunoSEQ Data Assistant and ImmunoSEQ Analyzer were used for data analysis, and V, D and J genes were assigned according to IMGT definitions. Clonality, with values ranging from 0 to 1, was calculated as one minus the normalized Shannon entropy of productive rearrangement frequencies. Only overrepresented clonotypes making up at least 0.05% of the repertoire of each patient were included in the public clonotype analysis. About a dozen age-matched healthy donor repertoires from immuneACCESS served as clonality controls. Held by TCRdb, this immuneACCESS table contains in-frame sequences only and omits some clones. Under half of the omission traces to an unresolved V gene where checked; the cause of the rest is unknown. Clonal size and the V and J genes are those of that table, whereas D and trimming came from the DNA. The sample contains some 200,000 clones, 60% to 80% of them found a single time. The ten largest clones take up 9.5% to 12% of the sample.

Concerning this clone: Its antigen is still unknown. Base qualities are not provided; no much larger clone lies one nucleotide away.

The rearranged chain carries TRBV7-9 and TRBJ2-3; the central 7 bases match TRBD1. The specimen was PBMCs, collected after 12 months of ibrutinib treatment. This clonotype originated in a human donor with chronic lymphocytic leukemia. The nucleotide sequence reads as follows: TGTGCCAGCAGCTGGAGACAGGGACCCACAGATACGCAGTATTTT. Its amino acids are CASSWRQGPTDTQYF.